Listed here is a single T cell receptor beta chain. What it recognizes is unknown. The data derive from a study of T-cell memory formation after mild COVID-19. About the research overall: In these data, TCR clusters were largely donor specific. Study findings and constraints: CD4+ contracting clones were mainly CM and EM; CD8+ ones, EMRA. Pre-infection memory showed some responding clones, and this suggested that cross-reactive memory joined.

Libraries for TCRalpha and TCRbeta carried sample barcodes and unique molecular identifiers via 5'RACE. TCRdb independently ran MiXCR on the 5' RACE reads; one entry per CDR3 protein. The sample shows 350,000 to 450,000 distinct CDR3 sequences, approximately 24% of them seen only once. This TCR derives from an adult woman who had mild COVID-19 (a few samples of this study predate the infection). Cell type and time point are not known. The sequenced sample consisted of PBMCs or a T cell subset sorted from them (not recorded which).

The CDR3 is CASSLSSGDYNEQFF. CDR3 in DNA: TGCGCCAGCAGCTTATCTAGCGGGGACTACAATGAGCAGTTCTTC. This chain connects TRBV5-1 to TRBJ2-1, with 9 bases identical to TRBD2. This CDR3 region has 15 residues. The germline V gene encodes CDR1 SGHRS and CDR2 YFSETQ. With 2 bases clipped from V and 3 bases from J, the junction kept 3 bases outside the gene matches. Together with reference TRBV5-1 and TRBJ2-1, the CDR3 gives the full variable domain: KAGVTQTPRYLIKTRGQQVTLSCSPISGHRSVSWYQQTPGQGLQFLFEYFSETQRNKGNFPGRFSGRQFSNSRSEMNVSTLELGDSALYLCASSLSSGDYNEQFFGPGTRLTVL.